The T cell receptor beta chain described here comes from a study of blood T cell repertoires in COVID-19. Study-level background: Acute and convalescent COVID-19 samples came from the United States, Italy and Spain. Sources were T cells, B-cell-depleted T cells, or PBMCs; the material itself was cDNA or gDNA.

Original methodology: Reference gene primer amplification gave nucleated cell count estimates. Generated by immunoSEQ multiplex PCR, the TCRdb table keeps only in-frame clones and is missing some. V and J calls and clone size are given by that table; D and trimming were obtained from the DNA. Found here are approximately 170,000 clones, less than 90% of them singletons; the top ten hold about 8.3%. Seattle patient enrollment occurred during active infection, with longitudinal follow-up thereafter. V shed 8 bases, J shed 2 bases, and the junction held 8 bases outside the gene matches. Germline CDR1 is MNHEY and CDR2 is SMNVEV (reference sequence). The CDR3 loop spans 16 amino acids.

This rearrangement joins TRBV27 to TRBJ2-6; 8 nucleotides agree with TRBD2. Source material: peripheral blood. The TCR comes from a woman in her 70s with COVID-19, enrolled during active disease. The CDR3 protein is CASLPGGAPGANVLTF. CDR3 sequence (DNA): TGTGCCAGCTTACCGGGGGGGGCACCTGGGGCCAACGTCCTGACTTTC.